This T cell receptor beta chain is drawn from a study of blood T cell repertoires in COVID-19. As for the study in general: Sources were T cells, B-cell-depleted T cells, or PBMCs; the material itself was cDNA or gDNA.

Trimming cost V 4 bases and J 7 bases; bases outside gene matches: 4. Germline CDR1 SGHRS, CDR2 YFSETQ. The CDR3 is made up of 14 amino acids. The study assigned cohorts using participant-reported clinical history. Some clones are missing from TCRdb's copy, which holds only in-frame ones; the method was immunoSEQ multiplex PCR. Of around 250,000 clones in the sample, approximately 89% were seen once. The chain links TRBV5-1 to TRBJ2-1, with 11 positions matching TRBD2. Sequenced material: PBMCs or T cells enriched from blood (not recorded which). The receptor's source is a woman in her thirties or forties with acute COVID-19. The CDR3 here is CASSTSGSWNEQFF. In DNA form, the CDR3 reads TGCGCCAGCAGCACTAGCGGGAGCTGGAATGAGCAGTTCTTC. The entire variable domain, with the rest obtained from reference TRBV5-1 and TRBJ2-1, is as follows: KAGVTQTPRYLIKTRGQQVTLSCSPISGHRSVSWYQQTPGQGLQFLFEYFSETQRNKGNFPGRFSGRQFSNSRSEMNVSTLELGDSALYLCASSTSGSWNEQFFGPGTRLTVL.